Included here is one T cell receptor (beta chain) sequence, with context. The target of this receptor is not known. Per-nucleotide qualities are absent, and no much larger clonotype sits a single base away. This record comes from a study of PD-1 blockade in classical Hodgkin lymphoma (TCRdb year 2020). Broadly, across the study: Nivolumab dosing was 3 mg/kg intravenously every 2 weeks, continuing until either disease progression or unacceptable toxicity. The study used CyTOF and TCR beta sequencing to define a peripheral blood immune signature of response to PD-1 blockade in classical Hodgkin lymphoma.

Results the study describes overall, beyond this receptor: By C4D1, a significant rise was seen in CD4+ TCR diversity but not in CD8+ TCR diversity (p=0.0027 vs p=0.16), and the rise was most apparent among complete responders (p=0.02). Baseline TCR diversity was reported to be lower in newly diagnosed patients than in healthy donors, and even lower in relapsed/refractory patients. Lower diversity was observed in patients in whom nivolumab was started less than 1 year after ASCT, and these patients were excluded from later analyses so that confounding by immune reconstitution would be avoided. Trial patients with a complete response had baseline diversity similar to that of newly diagnosed patients, while partial responders and progressors had significantly lower diversity. The study covered only a single clinical trial cohort, and the causes of the repertoire differences, possibly disease activity or prior therapy, were still not defined.

Reading the label with the study, this specimen's time point is: cycle 4 day 1 (C4D1), after 5 to 7 weeks of nivolumab. All trial patients had relapsed after autologous stem cell transplantation, with cohorts A, B and C differing in prior brentuximab vedotin exposure. The trial cohort comprised some 60 patients with relapsed/refractory classical Hodgkin lymphoma whose best overall responses were complete response, partial response or progressive disease. Trial patients were treated with single-agent nivolumab in the multi-cohort phase II CheckMate 205 trial. An independent review committee assessed best overall response by applying the 2007 International Working Group response criteria. Trial PBMCs were obtained immediately prior to nivolumab initiation (C1D1) and on therapy at cycle 2 day 1 and cycle 4 day 1. Peripheral blood was collected in 8 mL Vacutainer Cell Preparation Tubes, from which PBMCs were isolated by centrifugation and then cryopreserved.

The CDR3 covers 12 residues, taking in both the cysteine and the phenylalanine. The kept DNA is CDR3 alone, 36 bases in frame from the first base. CDR1 and CDR2 are drawn from the germline V gene: KGHSH, LQKENI. Trimming removed 8 bases from V and 7 bases from J, leaving 15 bases between the germline ends. The Qiagen DNeasy kit was used to extract genomic DNA both from unsorted PBMCs and from the negatively selected CD4+ and CD8+ fractions. TCR beta CDR3 regions were subjected to amplification by immunoSEQ multiplex PCR with primers that anneal to V and J segments. A synthetic immune receptor repertoire was used to minimize amplification bias, and any remaining bias was removed computationally after sequencing. In the paper's pipeline: Custom Python scripts were used to quantify repertoire diversity as the Shannon entropy index. Unsorted, CD4+ and CD8+ repertoires were analyzed separately, except for combined analyses in which CD4+ and CD8+ sequences were merged in silico. A clone counted as expanded when the clone's frequency after treatment rose at least 2-fold relative to C1D1, and clones undetected at baseline were given a pseudocount of 0.5. Clones with 0 or 1 copy at C1D1 were classified as singleton clones, and clones with 2 or more copies were classified as non-singleton clones. Clones expanded in unsorted samples were assigned a CD4+, CD8+ or unknown annotation through matching of protein sequences in sorted samples from the same patient. Wilcoxon tests on paired samples were used to test changes in diversity from C1D1 to C4D1. This is the immuneACCESS table as TCRdb keeps it, with only in-frame sequences that have V and J called. A part of the clones is gone; compared with another copy, unresolved V genes explain less than half, and the rest is unexplained. V and J calls and clone size are as listed in that table; D and trimming were resolved from the DNA. For this sample there are about 85,000 clones; just over 90% appear just once. Of the sample, under 3.5% falls within the top ten clones.

The rearrangement combines TRBV18 with TRBJ2-7, with an unclear D gene assignment. The source is a human donor with classical Hodgkin lymphoma. The source material was peripheral blood mononuclear cells (PBMCs), sampled before the fourth cycle of nivolumab. The CDR3 reads as follows: CASGFEAAEQYF. Read as DNA, the sequence is TGTGCCAGCGGGTTCGAGGCGGCTGAGCAGTACTTC.